Each of the 11 T cell receptor beta chains below was sequenced from the same sample in a study of cytomegalovirus exposure and HLA in healthy donors. Repertoires were generated with immunoSEQ multiplex PCR, while TCRdb's copy carries only in-frame clones and drops some. The data hold hundreds of thousands of clones, with 86% observed a single time. The sample taken for sequencing was PBMCs. These receptors were obtained from a woman aged 18-29 years in good health and CMV-seronegative.

This sequence joins TRBV28 and TRBJ1-3; maybe TRBD1 (5 bases). Trimming left V 4 bases short and J 7 bases short, with 17 bases between. Germline V lookup: CDR1 MDHEN, CDR2 SYDVKM. This CDR3 contains 15 residues. CDR3 in amino acids: CASSSPARVKNTIYF. The CDR3 DNA sequence: TGTGCCAGCAGTTCCCCCGCCAGGGTGAAGAACACCATATATTTT.

V and J are TRBV9 and TRBJ1-1, with D maybe TRBD1 (5 bases). Looked up from germline, CDR1 is SGDLS and CDR2 is YYNGEE. The CDR3 extends over 14 amino acids. V lost 4 bases to trimming and J lost 3 bases, with 13 bases between them. CDR3 nucleotide sequence: TGTGCCAGCAGCTCCCCGGCGGGGGACACTGAAGCTTTCTTT. Translating gives CASSSPAGDTEAFF. Variable domain in full (rest from reference TRBV9 and TRBJ1-1): DSGVTQTPKHLITATGQRVTLRCSPRSGDLSVYWYQQSLDQGLQFLIQYYNGEERAKGNILERFSAQQFPDLHSELNLSSLELGDSALYFCASSSPAGDTEAFFGQGTRLTVV.

The chain carries TRBV5-4 and TRBJ2-7; 11 positions match TRBD2. CDR3 length equals 15 residues. V lost 0 bases to trimming and J lost 3 bases; unmatched junction nucleotides: 2. CDR1 is SGHNT, CDR2 YYREEE, per germline (reference sequence). CDR3 amino acids: CASSLVAGGIYEQYF. The DNA for the CDR3 is TGTGCCAGCAGCTTGGTAGCGGGGGGGATCTACGAGCAGTACTTC.

The chain employs TRBV7-9 and TRBJ1-1; TRBD1 might be the D (6 bases). Germline V lookup: CDR1 SEHNR, CDR2 FQNEAQ (reference sequence). CDR3 length equals 14 residues. V gave up 6 bases and J gave up 0 bases, with 11 bases separating them. The CDR3 region is CASSRQVMNTEAFF. The CDR3 region has the DNA TGTGCCAGCAGTAGACAGGTCATGAACACTGAAGCTTTCTTT.

V usage is TRBV5-1 and J usage is TRBJ2-7, with D possibly TRBD1 on 6 matching bases. The CDR3 runs to 15 residues. V lost 3 bases and J 2 bases, leaving 15 bases between the germline ends. Germline V CDR1 and CDR2: SGHRS, YFSETQ. CDR3 coding DNA: TGCGCCAGCAGCTCCTACACAGGGTTAGCCTACGAGCAGTACTTC. Its translation is CASSSYTGLAYEQYF.

A few counts support this clone. The chain couples TRBV6-5 to TRBJ1-6; 8 bases agree with TRBD1. Unmatched junction bases numbered 11, after V lost 6 bases and J lost 10 bases. Germline CDR1 and CDR2: MNHEY and SVGAGI. The CDR3 is 15 residues long. CDR3 loop: CASSPGQGHTSPLHF. CDR3 sequence (DNA): TGTGCCAGCAGCCCTGGACAGGGCCACACATCACCCCTCCACTTT.

This chain joins TRBV30 and TRBJ2-5; weak D call: TRBD1 (6 bases). The CDR3 is made up of 14 amino acids. V lost 0 bases, J lost 3 bases, and 11 bases lay in between. Germline lookup yields CDR1 GTSNPN and CDR2 SVGIG (reference sequence). CDR3 loop: CAWSVGRGEETQYF. The CDR3 region has the DNA TGTGCCTGGAGTGTAGGCAGGGGCGAAGAGACCCAGTACTTC. Variable domain in full (rest from reference TRBV30 and TRBJ2-5): SQTIHQWPATLVQPVGSPLSLECTVEGTSNPNLYWYRQAAGRGLQLLFYSVGIGQISSEVPQNLSASRPQDRQFILSSKKLLLSDSGFYLCAWSVGRGEETQYFGPGTRLLVL.

This chain uses TRBV5-6 with TRBJ2-3; 12 bases map to TRBD1. The CDR3 covers 16 residues. After removal of 1 base from V and 4 bases from J, the junction contained 4 bases not matched to a gene. CDR1 and CDR2 (germline): SGHDT, YYEEEE. The CDR3 protein is CASSLPGTGGPDTQYF. Here the CDR3 DNA reads TGTGCCAGCAGCTTGCCCGGGACAGGGGGCCCAGATACGCAGTATTTT. Filled out from reference TRBV5-6 and TRBJ2-3, the complete variable domain reads DAGVTQSPTHLIKTRGQQVTLRCSPKSGHDTVSWYQQALGQGPQFIFQYYEEEERQRGNFPDRFSGHQFPNYSSELNVNALLLGDSALYLCASSLPGTGGPDTQYFGPGTRLTVL.

This clone was seen only once. J is TRBJ2-1 and V is TRBV6-1, with D perhaps TRBD2 (6 bases). The CDR3 has 13 amino acids. V gave up 10 bases and J gave up 4 bases, with 14 bases separating them. CDR1 and CDR2 from the germline V gene are MNHNS and SASEGT. The CDR3 sequence is CATQRRAYNEQFF. DNA of the CDR3: TGTGCCACCCAGAGGAGGGCTTACAATGAGCAGTTCTTC.

The chain has TRBV19 and TRBJ2-7, with TRBD1 matching over 9 bases. The CDR3 length is 12 residues. V shed 7 bases and J 4 bases; nucleotides not matched to a gene: 2. Germline V gene data show CDR1 as LNHDA and CDR2 as SQIVND (reference sequence). Here the CDR3 reads CASIGQGYEQYF. The DNA of the CDR3 is TGTGCCAGTATTGGACAGGGGTACGAGCAGTACTTC.

The chain combines TRBV4-1 with TRBJ2-7; maybe TRBD2 (5 bases). Per the germline V gene, CDR1 is MGHRA and CDR2 is YSYEKL. This CDR3 is 14 amino acids long. Trimming cost V 6 bases and J 3 bases, with 15 bases left between them. The CDR3 DNA reads as TGCGCCAGCAGTAGTGAGTCAGACTACTACGAGCAGTACTTC. This gives the protein CASSSESDYYEQYF.